What follows are 30 T cell receptor beta chains derived from one specimen sequenced in a study of type 1 regulatory T cells. Study results and limitations: Compared with non-Tr1 cells, Tr1 cells showed a narrower TCR repertoire.

Their antigens are not known. From the reads, TCRdb called clonotypes with MiXCR, one entry per CDR3 protein. Counted here are approximately 77,000 distinct CDR3 sequences, less than 25% occurring once; the ten biggest clones make up 8.3%. Sample: cultured type 1 regulatory T (Tr1) cells, either the whole culture or a sorted fraction (not recorded which). These TCRs come from a human donor in good health.

The V call is TRBV7-2, the J call TRBJ2-4; 8 nucleotides match TRBD2. Trimming at V came to 5 bases and at J to 10 bases, leaving 13 bases not matched to a gene. The CDR3 contains 15 residues. Germline CDR1 and CDR2: SGHTA and FQGNSA. CDR3 amino acids: CASSPSTSAWGIQYF. The CDR3 coding sequence is TGTGCCAGCAGCCCCTCGACTAGCGCGTGGGGGATTCAGTACTTC.

This chain links TRBV28 with TRBJ2-7; weak D call: TRBD1 (6 bases). The CDR3 runs 14 residues. Trimming cost V 8 bases and J 6 bases, with 20 bases left between them. Germline-derived CDR1 and CDR2 are MDHEN and SYDVKM. The CDR3 loop is CASYSGHRVGEQYF. The CDR3 coding sequence is TGTGCCAGCTACTCGGGACATAGAGTAGGCGAGCAGTACTTC.

This sequence joins TRBV14 and TRBJ1-1; D uncertain. Germline V gives CDR1 SGHDN, CDR2 FVKESK. The germline V and J ends were trimmed by 2 bases and 0 bases, with 4 bases remaining between them. There are 13 residues in the CDR3. Here the CDR3 DNA reads TGTGCCAGCAGCCAATCCCTGAACACTGAAGCTTTCTTT. Amino acids: CASSQSLNTEAFF.

This clonotype came up many times. The chain couples TRBV7-9 to TRBJ2-3; D unclear. Trimming left V 5 bases short and J 8 bases short, with 11 bases between. CDR3 length: 12 amino acids. Germline assignment: CDR1 SEHNR and CDR2 FQNEAQ (reference sequence). The CDR3 region has the DNA TGTGCCAGCAGCCCTGCCCTCGGTACGCAGTATTTT. This translates into CASSPALGTQYF.

This clonotype has only a few counts. The chain uses TRBV7-9 and TRBJ2-5, with TRBD1 identical over 7 bases. The CDR3 runs 13 residues. The V segment lost 5 bases and the J segment 5 bases; nucleotides outside the gene matches: 5. Per the germline V gene, CDR1 is SEHNR and CDR2 is FQNEAQ (reference sequence). DNA for the CDR3: TGTGCCAGCAGCGCCTCGACAGGGGAGACCCAGTACTTC. It codes for CASSASTGETQYF.

This chain links TRBV5-1 with TRBJ1-1; the match to TRBD1 covers 8 bases. In germline, CDR1 is SGHRS, CDR2 YFSETQ. V gave up 3 bases and J gave up 7 bases; unmatched junction bases: 8. The length of the CDR3 is 14 residues. The DNA for the CDR3 is TGCGCCAGCAGCTCGGGACAGGAGGTTGATGAAGCTTTCTTT. It yields the protein CASSSGQEVDEAFF.

V and J are TRBV5-1 and TRBJ1-4, with D perhaps matching TRBD1 (5 bases). Germline V gives CDR1 SGHRS, CDR2 YFSETQ. Trimming stripped 4 bases from V and 7 bases from J, with 11 bases between. The CDR3 is 13 amino acids. CDR3 loop: CASSTDTPEKLFF. DNA of the CDR3: TGCGCCAGCAGCACGGACACACCTGAAAAACTGTTTTTT. Variable domain in full (rest from reference TRBV5-1 and TRBJ1-4): KAGVTQTPRYLIKTRGQQVTLSCSPISGHRSVSWYQQTPGQGLQFLFEYFSETQRNKGNFPGRFSGRQFSNSRSEMNVSTLELGDSALYLCASSTDTPEKLFFGSGTQLSVL.

This clonotype appeared many times. The chain carries TRBV5-1 and TRBJ2-7, with 8 bases lining up with TRBD2. The CDR3 is made up of 14 amino acids. Germline CDR1 reads SGHRS; CDR2 reads YFSETQ. Trimming took 2 bases from V and 1 from J; bases not matched to a gene: 2. The CDR3 DNA is TGCGCCAGCAGCTTCGGGAGGGCATCCTACGAGCAGTACTTC. Protein: CASSFGRASYEQYF.

The chain uses TRBV29-1 and TRBJ1-1; a weak D match, TRBD1 (6 bases). This CDR3 has 13 amino acids. Looked up from germline, CDR1 is SQVTM and CDR2 is ANQGSEA. Trimming shortened V by 7 bases and J by 0 bases, and 12 bases separated the two germline ends. CDR3 sequence: CSAAGGLNTEAFF. CDR3 sequence (DNA): TGCAGCGCGGCTGGGGGCTTGAACACTGAAGCTTTCTTT. Looking up the rest from reference TRBV29-1 and TRBJ1-1 gives the full variable domain: SAVISQKPSRDICQRGTSLTIQCQVDSQVTMMFWYRQQPGQSLTLIATANQGSEATYESGFVIDKFPISRPNLTFSTLTVSNMSPEDSSIYLCSAAGGLNTEAFFGQGTRLTVV.

This clonotype turned up a few times. This chain uses TRBV20-1 with TRBJ2-5; 8 positions agree with TRBD2. This CDR3 contains 14 residues. Germline CDR1 and CDR2: DFQATT and SNEGSKA (reference sequence). J lost 5 bases, V lost 3 bases, and 8 bases had no gene match. The chain's CDR3 is CSASPGRALETQYF. In DNA, the CDR3 is TGCAGTGCTAGCCCCGGGAGGGCCTTGGAGACCCAGTACTTC.

The chain combines TRBV12-3 or TRBV12-4 with TRBJ2-1, with D perhaps matching TRBD1 or TRBD2 (5 bases each). The CDR3 sequence is 14 residues long. V dropped 3 bases and J dropped 2 bases, with 8 bases sitting between them. For the CDR3, the DNA is TGTGCCAGCAGTTTCGGGGCAGCCTACAATGAGCAGTTCTTC. Protein sequence: CASSFGAAYNEQFF.

The chain links TRBV5-1 to TRBJ2-1, with D possibly being TRBD2 (6 bases). This CDR3 is built from 16 residues. V was clipped by 4 bases and J by 10 bases, with 24 bases between them. CDR1 and CDR2 (germline): SGHRS, YFSETQ. CDR3 DNA: TGCGCCAGCAGCCCGACATCCGTGGGACTCTTCTTAGAGCAGTTCTTC. It encodes CASSPTSVGLFLEQFF.

Only a few counts were recorded for this clonotype. The rearrangement uses TRBV7-2 and TRBJ2-5; possibly TRBD1 for D (6 bases). In germline, CDR1 is SGHTA, CDR2 FQGNSA. CDR3 length: 15 residues. V was shortened by 2 bases and J by 0 bases, with 10 bases between the two germline ends. This CDR3 reads CASSLLGAHQETQYF. The CDR3 DNA reads TGTGCCAGCAGCTTACTGGGGGCCCACCAAGAGACCCAGTACTTC.

The genes are TRBV11-2 and TRBJ1-4, with D perhaps TRBD1 (5 bases). Germline V gene data show CDR1 as SGHAT and CDR2 as FQNNGV. This CDR3 is 16 amino acids long. Trimming pared 0 bases from V and 8 bases from J, leaving 16 bases between. The CDR3 nucleotides read TGTGCCAGCAGCTTAGACCAGACCGGGACTAGAGAAAAACTGTTTTTT. Amino acids: CASSLDQTGTREKLFF.

A few counts support this clonotype. J is TRBJ1-6 and V is TRBV7-2; D might be TRBD1 (5 bases). Germline V CDR1 and CDR2: SGHTA, FQGNSA. The CDR3 covers 15 residues. V lost 1 base, J lost 7 bases, and 11 bases lay in between. Written as DNA, the CDR3 is TGTGCCAGCAGCTTAGGGGGGAGTGGGAATTCACCCCTCCACTTT. It is translated as CASSLGGSGNSPLHF.

CDR3 residues: CASSLGGSGWSEAFF. CDR3 DNA: TGTGCCAGCAGCCTGGGGGGCAGTGGTTGGTCTGAAGCTTTCTTT. J is TRBJ1-1 and V is TRBV11-1, with a weak D call TRBD1 (6 bases). Germline-derived CDR1 and CDR2 are SGHAT and FQDESV (reference sequence). The CDR3 is 15 amino acids. Trimming pared 5 bases from V and 6 bases from J, leaving 19 bases between.

This clonotype has a handful of counts. This chain links TRBV5-1 with TRBJ2-7, with TRBD1 matching 8 bases. Germline loops: CDR1 SGHRS, CDR2 YFSETQ. V dropped 1 base and J dropped 3; count of bases not matched to a gene: 3. CDR3 length: 14 residues. The CDR3 DNA is TGCGCCAGCAGCTTGTCGGGGACAGGCTACGAGCAGTACTTC. Protein product: CASSLSGTGYEQYF.

This clonotype was detected ten times or more. CDR3 nucleotides: TGCAGTGCTAGAGATAGAGGGCCCTTCGGGGGCTACACCTTC. This gives the protein CSARDRGPFGGYTF. The V call is TRBV20-1, the J call TRBJ1-2; D gene uncertain. Germline V lookup: CDR1 DFQATT, CDR2 SNEGSKA (reference sequence). The CDR3 runs 14 residues. V lost 0 bases to trimming and J lost 8 bases, with 16 bases between them.

This clonotype occurred many times. CDR3 amino acids: CSARDLSSGTYGYTF. The CDR3 nucleotides read TGCAGTGCTAGAGATCTGTCATCTGGTACCTATGGCTACACCTTC. The chain combines TRBV20-1 with TRBJ1-2; D remains unclear. The ends were cut back, 0 bases at V and 4 bases at J, with 15 bases in the middle. CDR1 DFQATT and CDR2 SNEGSKA come from the germline V gene (reference sequence). This CDR3 has 15 amino acids.

The V gene is TRBV20-1, the J gene TRBJ1-2; the D is unclear. V shed 0 bases and J shed 1 base, with 9 bases lying between them. Germline loops: CDR1 DFQATT, CDR2 SNEGSKA (reference sequence). There are 14 residues in the CDR3. The CDR3 reads CSARETRNNYGYTF. The CDR3 DNA follows: TGCAGTGCTAGAGAGACCAGGAATAACTATGGCTACACCTTC.

This clonotype was recorded a few times. V usage is TRBV9 and J usage is TRBJ2-3, with D hard to call. The CDR3 is made up of 10 amino acids. V was pared by 7 bases and J by 8 bases, with 8 bases between. The V gene's germline CDR1 is SGDLS and CDR2 YYNGEE. The CDR3 DNA reads TGTGCCAGCCATGGTGGTACGCAGTATTTT. It codes for CASHGGTQYF. The variable domain in full, with the rest retrieved from reference TRBV9 and TRBJ2-3, is DSGVTQTPKHLITATGQRVTLRCSPRSGDLSVYWYQQSLDQGLQFLIQYYNGEERAKGNILERFSAQQFPDLHSELNLSSLELGDSALYFCASHGGTQYFGPGTRLTVL.

This clonotype was seen a few times. V usage is TRBV20-1 and J usage is TRBJ2-5; perhaps D is TRBD1 or TRBD2 (6 bases each). The V gene lost 5 bases and the J gene lost 5 bases, with 12 bases spanning the gap. Germline-derived CDR1 and CDR2 are DFQATT and SNEGSKA (reference sequence). The CDR3 loop spans 12 amino acids. CDR3 coding DNA: TGCAGTGCTGGAAGAGGGGGGGAGACCCAGTACTTC. This codes for CSAGRGGETQYF.

The chain recombines TRBV7-2 with TRBJ2-3; D might be TRBD1 (5 bases). The CDR3 is 15 amino acids. Trimming pared 6 bases from V and 3 bases from J, leaving 16 bases between. CDR1 and CDR2 (germline): SGHTA, FQGNSA. CDR3 residues: CASRPPGRETDTQYF. The CDR3 DNA sequence: TGTGCCAGCAGACCCCCGGGCAGGGAAACAGATACGCAGTATTTT.

This clonotype has more than one count but fewer than ten. This chain uses TRBV10-3 with TRBJ2-7; 14 nucleotides line up with TRBD2. V trimming: 8 bases; J trimming: 5 bases; junction bases outside the gene matches: 5. This CDR3 spans 14 amino acids. Germline V gene lookup returns CDR1 ENHRY and CDR2 SYGVKD. CDR3 protein: CAIGTSGSIHEQYF. The CDR3 DNA follows: TGTGCCATCGGGACTAGCGGGAGTATCCACGAGCAGTACTTC.

The genes are TRBV5-4 and TRBJ2-7; perhaps TRBD1 as D (5 bases). V lost 4 bases to trimming and J lost 3 bases, with 14 bases between them. CDR1 is SGHNT, CDR2 YYREEE, per germline (reference sequence). CDR3 size: 14 residues. CDR3 region: CASSPGQNRYEQYF. CDR3 DNA: TGTGCCAGCAGCCCTGGACAAAACCGCTACGAGCAGTACTTC.

This clonotype was seen more than once but under ten times. This rearrangement joins TRBV12-3 or TRBV12-4 to TRBJ2-1; D perhaps matches TRBD2 (5 bases). The CDR3 length is 13 residues. The V end lost 4 bases, the J end lost 5 bases, and 9 bases lay between the germline ends. CDR3 DNA sequence: TGTGCCAGCAGTTCGGCGAGGGACAATGAGCAGTTCTTC. Protein product: CASSSARDNEQFF.

This clonotype has ten or more counts. The rearrangement uses TRBV9 and TRBJ2-1, with 12 bases matching TRBD2. Germline V gene data show CDR1 as SGDLS and CDR2 as YYNGEE. Germline trimming cut 7 bases from V and 10 bases from J; bases unmatched to any gene: 12. The CDR3 covers 15 residues. CDR3 sequence (DNA): TGTGCCAGCCAACCGGGACTAGCGGGCGTTGGGGAGCAGTTCTTC. Protein sequence: CASQPGLAGVGEQFF.

This clonotype was recorded a few times. The J gene is TRBJ2-7, the V gene TRBV16; D gene unclear. The V gene lost 0 bases and the J gene lost 4 bases, with 4 bases spanning the gap. The length of the CDR3 is 12 residues. CDR1 is KGHSY, CDR2 FQNENV, per germline. CDR3 bases: TGTGCCAGCAGCCAATCGAGATACGAGCAGTACTTC. This codes for CASSQSRYEQYF. Based on the CDR3 plus reference TRBV16 and TRBJ2-7, the full variable domain is GEEVAQTPKHLVRGEGQKAKLYCAPIKGHSYVFWYQQVLKNEFKFLISFQNENVFDETGMPKERFSAKCLPNSPCSLEIQATKLEDSAVYFCASSQSRYEQYFGPGTRLTVT.

In this sample, this clonotype turned up a few times. One junction end does not reproduce the germline sequence, and a read error may be involved. CDR3 DNA sequence: TGCGCCAGTAGCTATAGCGGCCTCTCGTACGAGCAGTACTTC. Translation gives CASSYSGLSYEQYF. The rearrangement joins TRBV5-1 to TRBJ2-7; D perhaps matches TRBD2 (6 bases). Looked up from germline, CDR1 is SGHRS and CDR2 is YFSETQ. This CDR3 is 14 amino acids long.

This chain joins TRBV5-1 and TRBJ2-5; D might be TRBD1 or TRBD2, each matching 5 bases. Per germline, CDR1 SGHRS and CDR2 YFSETQ. Trimming shortened V by 7 bases and J by 1 base, and 20 bases separated the two germline ends. The CDR3 has 16 amino acids. CDR3 in amino acids: CASGPFGDLGQETQYF. In nucleotides, the CDR3 is TGCGCCAGCGGACCCTTTGGGGACCTGGGCCAAGAGACCCAGTACTTC.